This T cell receptor beta chain was captured by sequencing in a study of blood T cells in healthy people across ages. At the level of the study: The capture of about one barcoded beta molecule per two T cells was achieved by template switching. General study results and limits: A greater number of naive CD4+ cells and higher diversity distinguished long-lived donors from aged donors. Per million T cells, TCR beta diversity dropped about linearly as age rose.

Per the germline V gene, CDR1 is SQVTM and CDR2 is ANQGSEA. V lost 7 bases, J lost 5 bases, and 11 bases lay in between. This CDR3 has 11 residues. With a J-beta primer mix and a sample-barcoded 5' primer, a second PCR ran 7 to 11 cycles. Tags on each cDNA molecule came from a template-switch adaptor with 12 random nucleotides. Using its own MiXCR run on the 5' RACE reads, TCRdb lists one record per CDR3 protein. The sample has approximately 790,000 distinct CDR3 sequences, approximately 65% seen once. Turning to this clonotype: Its antigen remains unknown.

Sequenced material: blood. This sequence joins TRBV29-1 and TRBJ2-5; D may be TRBD1 (6 bases). The sequence was obtained from a man between 25 and 39 years old in good health. CDR3 coding DNA: TGCAGCGGACAGGAAAGGGAGACCCAGTACTTC. Protein sequence: CSGQERETQYF.